This TCR beta chain was sequenced during a study of T-cell reconstitution after alpha-beta-depleted transplantation in children. This clonotype has only a few counts. The V and J ends lost 5 bases and 5 bases, in that order; junction bases with no gene match: 7. Germline V CDR1 and CDR2: SQVTM, ANQGSEA. CDR3 length equals 13 residues. Library preparation (for TCRbeta) was performed with unique molecular identifiers. TCRdb used MiXCR to reprocess the PCR reads, holding one entry per CDR3 protein. The sample yields approximately 400,000 distinct CDR3 sequences, approximately 10% seen once. The V call is TRBV29-1, the J call TRBJ2-3; 7 bases are shared with TRBD2. This material consisted of PBMCs from the stem cell graft donor, taken from the stem cell graft. The TCR was taken from a human donor who donated a stem cell graft to a child with acute myeloid leukemia. Here the CDR3 reads CSVRAGLGDTQYF. CDR3 bases: TGCAGCGTTAGAGCGGGATTAGGAGATACGCAGTATTTT.